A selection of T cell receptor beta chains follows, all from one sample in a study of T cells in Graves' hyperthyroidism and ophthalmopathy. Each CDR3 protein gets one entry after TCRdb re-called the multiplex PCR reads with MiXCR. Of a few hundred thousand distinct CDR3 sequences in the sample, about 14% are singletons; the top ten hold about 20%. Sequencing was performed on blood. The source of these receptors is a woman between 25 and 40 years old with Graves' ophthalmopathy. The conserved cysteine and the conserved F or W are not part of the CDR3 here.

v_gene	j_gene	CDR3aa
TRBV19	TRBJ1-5	ASSPHNQPQH
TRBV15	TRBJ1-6	ATSTQDRGYNSPLH
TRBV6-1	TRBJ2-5	ASSEGSSETQY
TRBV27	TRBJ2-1	ASSLLTGRYNEQF
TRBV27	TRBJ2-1	ASRSTGGRSNEQF
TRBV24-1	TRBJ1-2	ATTSTGTGVYGYT
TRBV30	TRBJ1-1	AWSVWLNTEAF
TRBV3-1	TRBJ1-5	ASSLTGGGPQH
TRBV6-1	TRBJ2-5	ASSRDRGMETQY
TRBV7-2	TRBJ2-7	ASSLGGTATYEQY
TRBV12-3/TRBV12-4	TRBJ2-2	ASSFYPTGTPNTGELF
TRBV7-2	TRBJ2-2	ASSYWRSGGVGELF
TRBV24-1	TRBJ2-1	ATSDTVGSYNEQF
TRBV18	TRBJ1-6	ASSPPRGGRSPLH
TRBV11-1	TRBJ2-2	ASSLLGTGGADGELF
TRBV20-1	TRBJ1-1	SARQGMNEAF